This T cell receptor (beta chain) was identified in a study of Ad26.COV2.S vaccination and SARS-CoV-2 variants. Study-wide context: The donor was enrolled in the Ad26.COV2.S arm of the COV1001 trial.

Sequenced by immunoSEQ multiplex PCR; TCRdb stores in-frame clones only, minus some. The sample contains hundreds of thousands of clones, around 89% of which appear only once. The treatment was: around 19 received Ad26.COV2.S at low or high dose, single or two shots; about 5 received placebo; per-sample allocation not given. Samples came from day 63 after the first vaccine or placebo injection. Spike of the Wuhan-strain SARS-CoV-2 was expressed by an Ad26 vector, which formed the vaccine. Study-wide points: Total T cell responses, in the TCR breadth and depth analyses, may have been underestimated. Vaccinated individuals (as opposed to placebo recipients) had higher spike-specific TCR breadth.

Worth noting for this clone: Its cognate antigen is unknown.

V dropped 1 base and J dropped 3 bases, with 10 bases sitting between them. Germline CDR1 reads LGHDT; CDR2 reads YNNKEL (reference sequence). The CDR3 length is 14 residues. The rearrangement joins TRBV3-1 (or the pseudogene TRBV3-2) to TRBJ2-7, with D possibly TRBD2 on 6 matching bases. This TCR was sampled from a person aged 18-60 years who received the Ad26.COV2.S COVID-19 vaccine or a placebo. Sample: peripheral blood, taken in a trial of Ad26.COV2.S vaccine versus placebo. CDR3 sequence reads: CASSQVGGLYEQYF. The DNA for the CDR3 is TGTGCCAGCAGCCAAGTGGGGGGTCTCTACGAGCAGTACTTC.